The present T cell receptor (beta chain) was sequenced within a study of blood T cell repertoires in COVID-19. Study information: Samples representing acute and convalescent COVID-19 were sourced from the United States, Italy and Spain. Sample material is recorded as cDNA or gDNA derived from T cells, B-cell-depleted T cells, or PBMCs.

In the original analysis: The authors estimated nucleated cell counts from reference gene primer amplification. TCRdb keeps only in-frame clones here, not all; method: immunoSEQ multiplex PCR. The DNA was the basis for D and trimming; V, J and clone size are from that table. Here the sample spans 200,000 to 300,000 clones, about 80% being singletons. The CDR3 runs 13 residues. Trimming shortened V by 8 bases and J by 6 bases, and 16 bases separated the two germline ends. The germline V gene encodes CDR1 MNHEY and CDR2 SVGAGI. The sequencing sample was made of peripheral blood. The V call is TRBV6-5, the J call TRBJ2-5, with D possibly being TRBD1 (6 bases). This sequence was found in a human donor in a cohort sampled during active COVID-19. CDR3 in DNA: TGTGCCAGCCGGCCCGGGACATTTAAGACCCAGTACTTC. Its translation is CASRPGTFKTQYF.